One and the same sample provided the 18 T cell receptor beta chains below, sequenced in a study of CD8+CD57+ T cells in acquired aplastic anemia. Previously, flow cytometry had revealed CD8+CD57+ cell expansion in the patients chosen for sequencing. TCR beta VDJ and CDR3 profiling used genomic DNA as template. One entry per CDR3 protein results from TCRdb running MiXCR on the reads. The data hold 260,000 or so distinct CDR3 sequences, with around 82% observed a single time. The sequenced sample consisted of sorted CD4+, CD8+, or CD8+CD57+ T cells (not recorded which) from PBMCs. These receptors were collected from a human donor with aplastic anemia.

Remarks on this clonotype: The conserved phenylalanine or tryptophan is not found at the CDR3 terminus, so this likely reflects a read error. It is unclear where the CDR3 begins or ends on the DNA, so no DNA is shown, and the CDR3 is as TCRdb lists it. The chain uses TRBV7-9 and TRBJ1-2; the table calls TRBD1, which could not be checked here. Germline CDR1 SEHNR, CDR2 FQNEAQ (reference sequence). The CDR3 length is 13 residues, termini included. This CDR3 reads CASSSISQGGLYQ.

The rearrangement joins TRBV7-2 to TRBJ2-5, with D tentatively TRBD1 (5 bases). Looked up from germline, CDR1 is SGHTA and CDR2 is FQGNSA. The CDR3 is 16 amino acids. Trimming left V 3 bases short and J 7 bases short, with 21 bases between. The CDR3 spells CASSFRDREFKVTQYF. CDR3 DNA: TGTGCCAGCAGCTTTAGAGACAGAGAGTTTAAAGTGACCCAGTACTTC.

This clonotype turned up a few times. V usage is TRBV5-1 and J usage is TRBJ1-1; D is perhaps TRBD1 (5 bases). CDR1 and CDR2 (germline): SGHRS, YFSETQ. The germline V and J ends were trimmed by 2 bases and 6 bases, with 8 bases remaining between them. The CDR3 contains 12 residues. CDR3 nucleotide sequence: TGCGCCAGCAGCTTTTCAGGGTCTGAAGCTTTCTTT. Protein: CASSFSGSEAFF.

This chain uses TRBV7-2 with TRBJ1-1, with 8 nucleotides matching TRBD1. This CDR3 is 16 amino acids long. The germline V gene encodes CDR1 SGHTA and CDR2 FQGNSA. V shed 1 base, J shed 10 bases, and the junction held 14 bases outside the gene matches. CDR3 sequence: CASSLGRTGNTEAAFF. The CDR3 DNA is TGTGCCAGCAGCTTAGGGCGGACAGGGAACACTGAAGCAGCTTTCTTT.

Concerning this clonotype: Its ends do not fully match the called genes, so a read error is possible. The chain employs TRBV11-3 and TRBJ2-7, with D perhaps TRBD2 (5 bases). The germline V gene has CDR1 SGHNT and CDR2 YENEEA. CDR3 size: 14 residues. The CDR3, as DNA: TGTGCCACCAGCTTAGAGGGAACAGCCTACGAGCAGTACTTC. Translation: CATSLEGTAYEQYF.

V gene TRBV7-9 combines with J gene TRBJ1-3; maybe TRBD1 (5 bases). The germline V gene encodes CDR1 SEHNR and CDR2 FQNEAQ (reference sequence). This CDR3 is 15 amino acids long. V lost 5 bases and J 9 bases, leaving 20 bases between the germline ends. In DNA form, the CDR3 reads TGTGCCAGCAGCGGTCCGGGTCTGGGGGGGAGCACCATATATTTT. Protein product: CASSGPGLGGSTIYF.

This chain connects TRBV15 to TRBJ2-5; 7 bases are a match to TRBD1. CDR1 is LNHNV, CDR2 YYDKDF, per germline (reference sequence). This CDR3 has 15 residues. J lost 2 bases, V lost 5 bases, and 8 bases had no gene match. CDR3 nucleotide sequence: TGTGCCACCAGCGGGACAGTCTTTGGTCAAGAGACCCAGTACTTC. Residues: CATSGTVFGQETQYF.

Ten or more counts support this clonotype. V gene TRBV20-1 combines with J gene TRBJ2-1; TRBD2 aligns across 14 bases. This CDR3 has 16 amino acids. The ends lost 5 bases at V and 10 bases at J; junction bases unmatched: 13. Germline V CDR1 and CDR2: DFQATT, SNEGSKA (reference sequence). CDR3 region: CSALDIGLAGGREQFF. The DNA of the CDR3 is TGCAGTGCTCTTGATATTGGACTAGCGGGAGGTCGAGAGCAGTTCTTC.

On this clonotype: A junction end diverges from the germline sequence, so it may reflect a read error. This chain's CDR3 is CASSGGGGGGYTF. The DNA for the CDR3 is TGTGCCAGCAGCGGGGGGGGGGGAGGTGGCTACACCTTT. The V call is TRBV9, the J call TRBJ2-3; TRBD2 matches at 7 bases. Germline CDR1 reads SGDLS; CDR2 reads YYNGEE. CDR3 length: 13 residues.

A remark on this clonotype: One end of the junction does not line up with germline, which may come from a read error. This chain connects TRBV9 to TRBJ2-3; D unresolved. Germline assignment: CDR1 SGDLS and CDR2 YYNGEE. The CDR3 contains 15 residues. The CDR3: CASSAVDVIEDMQYF. CDR3 in DNA: TGTGCCAGCAGCGCCGTTGACGTGATCGAGGATATGCAGTATTTT.

The rearrangement uses TRBV11-2 and TRBJ1-2; D gene ambiguous. There are 15 residues in the CDR3. Trimming shortened V by 0 bases and J by 2 bases, and 10 bases separated the two germline ends. The germline V gene has CDR1 SGHAT and CDR2 FQNNGV. The CDR3 region is CASSLDPGRNYGYTF. CDR3 nucleotide sequence: TGTGCCAGCAGCTTAGATCCAGGACGAAACTATGGCTACACCTTC.

For this clonotype: Since no conserved phenylalanine or tryptophan closes the CDR3, a read error is the likely cause. No DNA is shown, since the ends of the CDR3 on it are uncertain; the CDR3 is the one TCRdb lists. CDR3 amino acids: CASSFQRSGETV. This chain connects TRBV7-9 to TRBJ1-2. CDR1 SEHNR and CDR2 FQNEAQ come from the germline V gene (reference sequence). The CDR3 is 12 residues long, ends included.

To note about this clonotype: The conserved final phenylalanine or tryptophan is absent from the CDR3, which likely points to a read error. The DNA is left out, because the CDR3 cannot be placed on it with certainty; the CDR3 is given as TCRdb lists it. The chain joins TRBV7-2 to TRBJ2-7; the D call in the table, TRBD1, was not verified against the DNA. Germline CDR1 and CDR2: SGHTA and FQGNSA. The CDR3 has 14 residues if both end residues are counted. This CDR3 reads CASSFRGGADYEYI.

Note on this clonotype: In this CDR3 the conserved last residue, phenylalanine or tryptophan, is missing, so a read error is likely. It is unclear where the CDR3 begins or ends on the DNA, so no DNA is shown, and the CDR3 is as TCRdb lists it. The CDR3 spells CASNTPGQGRHYV. This rearrangement joins TRBV7-2 to TRBJ2-3; TRBD1 was called by the table and not checked on the DNA. Germline lookup yields CDR1 SGHTA and CDR2 FQGNSA. Termini included, the CDR3 measures 13 amino acids.

The chain combines TRBV7-9 with TRBJ2-1; 7 positions match TRBD2. The V segment lost 5 bases and the J segment 6 bases; nucleotides outside the gene matches: 13. CDR3 size: 16 residues. The germline CDR1 and CDR2 sequences are SEHNR and FQNEAQ (reference sequence). Written as DNA, the CDR3 is TGTGCCAGCAGCCACATATCGGGTGGCGGGGGCAATGAGCAGTTCTTC. This encodes CASSHISGGGGNEQFF.

The rearrangement links TRBV11-3 to TRBJ2-1, with a weak D call TRBD2 (7 bases). The ends were cut back, 5 bases at V and 7 bases at J, with 18 bases in the middle. Germline values: CDR1 SGHNT, CDR2 YENEEA. There are 15 residues in the CDR3. CDR3 protein: CASSRDRKGGNEQFF. For the CDR3, the DNA is TGTGCCAGCAGCAGAGATCGGAAGGGGGGGAATGAGCAGTTCTTC.

Regarding this clonotype: One junction end does not reproduce the germline sequence, and a read error may be involved. The chain employs TRBV7-7 and TRBJ2-7, with D tentatively TRBD2 (6 bases). The CDR3 is 14 amino acids. CDR1 SSHAT and CDR2 FNYEAQ come from the germline V gene (reference sequence). The CDR3 sequence is CAGLGGAETQYYEF. The CDR3 nucleotides read TGTGCCGGCCTTGGCGGGGCGGAAACCCAGTACTACGAGTTC.

The CDR3 coding sequence is TGTGCCAGCAGTATACATCCGCCGGCGACATCAGATGGCTACGAGCAGTACGTC. Its translation: CASSIHPPATSDGYEQYV. V usage is TRBV7-2 and J usage is TRBJ2-7; D ambiguous. The CDR3 runs 18 residues. V shed 6 bases and J shed 3 bases, with 27 bases lying between them. Germline lookup yields CDR1 SGHTA and CDR2 FQGNSA.